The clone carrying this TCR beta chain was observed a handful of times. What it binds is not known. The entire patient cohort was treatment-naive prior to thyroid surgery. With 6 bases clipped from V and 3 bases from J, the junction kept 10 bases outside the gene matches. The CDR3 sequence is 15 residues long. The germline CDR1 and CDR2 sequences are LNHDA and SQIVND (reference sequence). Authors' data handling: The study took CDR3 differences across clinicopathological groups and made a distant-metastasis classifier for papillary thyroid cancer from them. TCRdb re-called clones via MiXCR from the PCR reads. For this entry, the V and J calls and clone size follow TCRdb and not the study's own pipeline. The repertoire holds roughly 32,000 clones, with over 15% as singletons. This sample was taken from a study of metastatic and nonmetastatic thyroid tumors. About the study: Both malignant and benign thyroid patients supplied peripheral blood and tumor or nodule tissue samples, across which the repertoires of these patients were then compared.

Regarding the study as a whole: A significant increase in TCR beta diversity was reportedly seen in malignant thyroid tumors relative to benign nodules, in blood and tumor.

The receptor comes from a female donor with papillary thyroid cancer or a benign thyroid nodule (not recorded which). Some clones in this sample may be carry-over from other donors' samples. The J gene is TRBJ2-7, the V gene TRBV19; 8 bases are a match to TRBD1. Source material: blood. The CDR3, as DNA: TGTGCCAGTAGCCCCCTCGGGACAGGACTCTACGAGCAGTACTTC. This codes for CASSPLGTGLYEQYF. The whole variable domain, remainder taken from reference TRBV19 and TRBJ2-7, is DGGITQSPKYLFRKEGQNVTLSCEQNLNHDAMYWYRQDPGQGLRLIYYSQIVNDFQKGDIAEGYSVSREKKESFPLTVTSAQKNPTAFYLCASSPLGTGLYEQYFGPGTRLTVT.